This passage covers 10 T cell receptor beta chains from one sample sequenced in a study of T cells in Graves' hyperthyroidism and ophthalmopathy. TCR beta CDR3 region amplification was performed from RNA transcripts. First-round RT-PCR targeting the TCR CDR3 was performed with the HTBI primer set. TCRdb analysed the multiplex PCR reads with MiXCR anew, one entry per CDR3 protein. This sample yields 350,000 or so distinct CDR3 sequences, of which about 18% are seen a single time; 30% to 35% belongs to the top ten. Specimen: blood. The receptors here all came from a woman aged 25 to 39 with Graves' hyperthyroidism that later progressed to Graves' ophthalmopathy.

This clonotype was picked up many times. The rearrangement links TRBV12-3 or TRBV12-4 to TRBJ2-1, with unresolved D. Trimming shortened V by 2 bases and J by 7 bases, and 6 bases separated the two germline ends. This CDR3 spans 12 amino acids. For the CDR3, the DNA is TGTGCCAGCAGTTTATATGGGAATGAGCAGTTCTTC. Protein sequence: CASSLYGNEQFF.

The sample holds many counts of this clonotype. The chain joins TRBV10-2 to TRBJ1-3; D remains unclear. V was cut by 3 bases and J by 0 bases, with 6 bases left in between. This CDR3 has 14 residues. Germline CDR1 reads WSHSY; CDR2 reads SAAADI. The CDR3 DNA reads TGCGCCAGCAGTGACGCTTTCTCTGGAAACACCATATATTTT. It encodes CASSDAFSGNTIYF.

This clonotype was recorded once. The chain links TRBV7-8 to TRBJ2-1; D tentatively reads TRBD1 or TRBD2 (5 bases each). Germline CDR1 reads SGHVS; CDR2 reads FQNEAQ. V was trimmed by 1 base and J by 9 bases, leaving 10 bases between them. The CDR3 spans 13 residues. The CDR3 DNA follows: TGTGCCAGCAGCTTAGTCGGGGCCTCTGAGCAGTTCTTC. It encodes CASSLVGASEQFF.

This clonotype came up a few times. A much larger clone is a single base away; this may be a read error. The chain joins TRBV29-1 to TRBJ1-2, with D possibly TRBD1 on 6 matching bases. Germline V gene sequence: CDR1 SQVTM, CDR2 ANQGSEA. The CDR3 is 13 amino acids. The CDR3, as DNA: TGCAGCGTTGGAGACAGGTATAGCTATGGCTGCACCTTC. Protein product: CSVGDRYSYGCTF.

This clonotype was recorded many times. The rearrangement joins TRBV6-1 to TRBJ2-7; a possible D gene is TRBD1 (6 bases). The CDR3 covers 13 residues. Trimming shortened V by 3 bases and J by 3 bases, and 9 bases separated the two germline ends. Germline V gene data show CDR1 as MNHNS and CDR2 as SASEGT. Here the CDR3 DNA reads TGTGCCAGCAGTGAGGGGACAAGCTACGAGCAGTACTTC. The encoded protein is CASSEGTSYEQYF.

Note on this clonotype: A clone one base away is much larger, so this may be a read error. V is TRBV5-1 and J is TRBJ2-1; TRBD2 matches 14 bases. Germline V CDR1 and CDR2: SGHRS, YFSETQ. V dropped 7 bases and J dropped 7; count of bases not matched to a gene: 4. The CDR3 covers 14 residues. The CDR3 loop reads CASWGLAGDNEQFF. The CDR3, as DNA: TGCGCCAGCTGGGGACTAGCGGGAGATAATGAGCAGTTCTTC.

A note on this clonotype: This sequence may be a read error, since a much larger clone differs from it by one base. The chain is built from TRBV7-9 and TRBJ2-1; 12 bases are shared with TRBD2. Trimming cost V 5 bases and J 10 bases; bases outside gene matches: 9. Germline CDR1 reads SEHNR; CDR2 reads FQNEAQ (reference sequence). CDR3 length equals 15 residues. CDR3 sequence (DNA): TGTGCCAGCAGCGCTAGCGGGGGGGAATCTGGGGAGCAGTTCTTC. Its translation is CASSASGGESGEQFF.

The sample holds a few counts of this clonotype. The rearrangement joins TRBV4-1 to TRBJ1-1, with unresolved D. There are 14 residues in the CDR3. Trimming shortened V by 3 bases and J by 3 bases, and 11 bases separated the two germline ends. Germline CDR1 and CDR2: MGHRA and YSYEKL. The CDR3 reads CASSQYQADTEAFF. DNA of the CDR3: TGCGCCAGCAGCCAGTACCAGGCGGACACTGAAGCTTTCTTT.

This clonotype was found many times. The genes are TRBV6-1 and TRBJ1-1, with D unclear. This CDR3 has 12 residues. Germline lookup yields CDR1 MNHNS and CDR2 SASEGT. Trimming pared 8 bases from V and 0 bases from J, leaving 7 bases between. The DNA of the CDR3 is TGTGCCAGCTTGGCCATGAACACTGAAGCTTTCTTT. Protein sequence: CASLAMNTEAFF.

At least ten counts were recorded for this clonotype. The CDR3 is CASSLIRNTEAFF. DNA for the CDR3: TGTGCCAGCAGCTTGATCAGGAACACTGAAGCTTTCTTT. The V gene is TRBV7-8, the J gene TRBJ1-1; D uncertain. V was trimmed by 3 bases and J by 1 base, leaving 6 bases between them. CDR1 SGHVS and CDR2 FQNEAQ come from the germline V gene. The CDR3 is 13 amino acids. The variable domain in full, with the rest retrieved from reference TRBV7-8 and TRBJ1-1, is GAGVSQSPRYKVAKRGQDVALRCDPISGHVSLFWYQQALGQGPEFLTYFQNEAQLDKSGLPSDRFFAERPEGSVSTLKIQRTQQEDSAVYLCASSLIRNTEAFFGQGTRLTVV.